The TCR beta chain under discussion was sequenced for a study of blood T cells in healthy people across ages. The CDR3 contains 19 residues. The V segment lost 5 bases and the J segment 6 bases; nucleotides outside the gene matches: 15. CDR1 is PRHDT and CDR2 is FYEKMQ in the germline V gene (reference sequence). The second PCR ran roughly 6 to 11 cycles with a sample-barcoded 5' primer and J-beta primers. TCRdb called the 5' RACE reads again in MiXCR, with one record for every CDR3 protein. The sample shows 780,000 or so distinct CDR3 sequences, about 48% of them seen only once. The receptor was derived from an elderly man in good health. The rearrangement uses TRBV13 and TRBJ2-2; 13 nucleotides align to TRBD2. The sequencing input was blood. CDR3 coding DNA: TGTGCCAGCAGCCAATCCAGGGGACGGACTAGCGGGAGATCCGGGGAGCTGTTTTTT. This gives the protein CASSQSRGRTSGRSGELFF. The entire variable domain, with the rest obtained from reference TRBV13 and TRBJ2-2, is as follows: AAGVIQSPRHLIKEKRETATLKCYPIPRHDTVYWYQQGPGQDPQFLISFYEKMQSDKGSIPDRFSAQQFSDYHSELNMSSLELGDSALYFCASSQSRGRTSGRSGELFFGEGSRLTVL.